Listed here are 3 T cell receptor beta chains from one sample, sequenced in a study of shared clonotypes between healthy human individuals. Only in-frame clones appear in the TCRdb table, and some are missing; sequencing was by immunoSEQ multiplex PCR. The repertoire holds 1,400,000 or so clones, with about 98.5% as singletons. Material for sequencing was naive CD4+ T cells sorted from blood. Documented subset: CD45RA+ positively selected. The source is a young man in good health.

V is TRBV7-3 and J is TRBJ2-1; weak D call: TRBD2 (6 bases). CDR3 length: 15 amino acids. Germline CDR1 reads SGHTA; CDR2 reads FQGTGA. V was shortened by 3 bases and J by 8 bases, with 17 bases between the two germline ends. This CDR3 reads CASSLGRDRPHEQFF. The CDR3 bases are TGTGCCAGCAGCTTGGGGCGGGATCGTCCCCATGAGCAGTTCTTC.

This clone is a singleton in its sample. The J gene is TRBJ2-7, the V gene TRBV18; a weak D match, TRBD1 (5 bases). Trimming removed 4 bases from V and 3 bases from J, with 19 bases in between. CDR1 and CDR2 from the germline V gene are KGHSH and LQKENI. The CDR3 loop spans 16 amino acids. CDR3 region: CASSLVRQNDNYEQYF. As DNA, the CDR3 is TGTGCCAGCTCACTTGTACGACAGAATGATAACTACGAGCAGTACTTC.

This clone was picked up one time. The genes are TRBV9 and TRBJ2-1, with D perhaps matching TRBD2 (6 bases). V was cut by 0 bases and J by 10 bases, with 17 bases left in between. CDR1 SGDLS and CDR2 YYNGEE come from the germline V gene. This CDR3 comprises 15 residues. Written as DNA, the CDR3 is TGTGCCAGCAGCGTAGTGGGGACTCCCTTTAAGGAGCAGTTCTTC. Protein sequence: CASSVVGTPFKEQFF.